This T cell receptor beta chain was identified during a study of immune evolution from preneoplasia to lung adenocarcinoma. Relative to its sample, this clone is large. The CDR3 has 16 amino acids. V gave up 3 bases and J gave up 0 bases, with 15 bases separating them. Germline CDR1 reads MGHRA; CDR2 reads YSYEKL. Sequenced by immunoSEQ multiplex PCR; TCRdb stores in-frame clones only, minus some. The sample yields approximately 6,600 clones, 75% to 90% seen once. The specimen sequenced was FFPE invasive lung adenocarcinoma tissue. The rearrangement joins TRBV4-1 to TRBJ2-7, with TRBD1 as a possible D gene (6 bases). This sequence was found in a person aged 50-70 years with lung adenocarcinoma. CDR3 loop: CASSQDDRSSSYEQYF. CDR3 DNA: TGCGCCAGCAGCCAGGACGACAGGTCGAGCTCCTACGAGCAGTACTTC.